The rows below give T cell receptor beta chains drawn from one sample of a study of blood T cell repertoires in COVID-19. The data were produced by immunoSEQ multiplex PCR, yet TCRdb's version contains in-frame clones alone and is incomplete. The sample holds about 140,000 clones, around 82% seen once. The specimen sequenced was peripheral blood. Source of these receptors: a human donor in a cohort sampled during active COVID-19. Both conserved end residues are part of each CDR3. A D gene is named only where the DNA matches it firmly. Rows give clone size only sometimes, using once, few, many, or a class for an expanded clone.

size | D | J | V | DNA | CDR3
- | - | TRBJ2-5 | TRBV28 | TGTGCCAGCAGTTTATGGCTAGCCTTGGAGACCCAGTACTTC | CASSLWLALETQYF
- | TRBD1 | TRBJ1-5 | TRBV2 | TGTGCCAGCAGCGACAGGGGACTGAGCAATCAGCCCCAGCATTTT | CASSDRGLSNQPQHF
- | - | TRBJ1-1 | TRBV25-1 | TGTGCCAGCAGTGGAGGGTACATGGACACTGAAGCTTTCTTT | CASSGGYMDTEAFF
- | - | TRBJ1-2 | TRBV6-2/TRBV6-3 | TGTGCCAGCAGTAAGACAGCTAACTATGGCTACACCTTC | CASSKTANYGYTF
- | TRBD2 | TRBJ2-1 | TRBV25-1 | TGTGCCAGCAGTGTTTCAGCGGGGGGGTACAATGAGCAGTTCTTC | CASSVSAGGYNEQFF
- | - | TRBJ2-3 | TRBV11-3 | TGTGCCAGCAGCAGTCGGACAGGCACAGATACGCAGTATTTT | CASSSRTGTDTQYF
- | TRBD1 | TRBJ2-7 | TRBV3-1/TRBV3-2 | TGTGCCAGCAGCCCTCGGGGGACAGGGGGCTACGAGCAGTACTTC | CASSPRGTGGYEQYF
few | - | TRBJ2-3 | TRBV10-3 | TGTGCCATCAGTGCAAACAGGGGAGGTGGAGATACGCAGTATTTT | CAISANRGGGDTQYF
- | - | TRBJ1-1 | TRBV10-3 | TGTGCCATCAGTACCGCGGCCAGAACGAACACTGAAGCTTTCTTT | CAISTAARTNTEAFF
- | TRBD1 | TRBJ1-5 | TRBV7-2 | TGTGCCAGCAGCTTAGCGAAGGGGGCCCGTAATCAGCCCCAGCATTTT | CASSLAKGARNQPQHF
- | - | TRBJ1-4 | TRBV9 | TGTGCCAGCAGCGACGACAGTTCGCAGAATGAAAAACTGTTTTTT | CASSDDSSQNEKLFF
few | - | TRBJ1-6 | TRBV19 | TGTGCCAGTAGTATAGATCGCGATTGGCGGGATTCACCCCTCCACTTT | CASSIDRDWRDSPLHF
- | - | TRBJ2-1 | TRBV11-2 | TGTGCCAGCAGCTTAGGAACAGGGCGGCAGTTCTTC | CASSLGTGRQFF
few | - | TRBJ1-2 | TRBV10-1 | TGCGCCAGCAGTCGGGACACCTCTAACTATGGCTACACCTTC | CASSRDTSNYGYTF
- | - | TRBJ2-7 | TRBV11-2 | TGTGCCAGCAGCTCCCGAGGCAGGGACGAGCAGTACTTC | CASSSRGRDEQYF
- | TRBD1 | TRBJ1-3 | TRBV11-2 | TGTGCCAGCAGCTTAGGCGACGTACAGGGGGCTGGAAACACCATATATTTT | CASSLGDVQGAGNTIYF
- | - | TRBJ1-1 | TRBV28 | TGTGCCAGCAGGGACAGCCTCATGAACACTGAAGCTTTCTTT | CASRDSLMNTEAFF
- | TRBD1 | TRBJ1-6 | TRBV6-5 | TGTGCCAGCAGCCGACAGGGGGCGCGCGGTTCACCCCTCCACTTT | CASSRQGARGSPLHF
- | - | TRBJ2-1 | TRBV12-3/TRBV12-4 | TGTGCCAGTCACCTACGAGGTTGGGATGAGCAGTTCTTC | CASHLRGWDEQFF
- | TRBD2 | TRBJ2-1 | TRBV6-5 | TGTGCCAGCAGTCGACTAGCGGGGGTAAACAATGAGCAGTTCTTC | CASSRLAGVNNEQFF
- | - | TRBJ2-1 | TRBV23-1 | TGCGCCAGCAGTCAATCTTGTCAGGGTGGTTATGAGCAGTTCTTC | CASSQSCQGGYEQFF
- | - | TRBJ1-2 | TRBV3-1/TRBV3-2 | TGTGCCAGCAGCCAAGCCCCGGACAGCTATGGCTACACCTTC | CASSQAPDSYGYTF
- | TRBD2 | TRBJ2-1 | TRBV19 | TGTGCCAGTAGTCCGACTAGCGGGGGGCCCAATGAGCAGTTCTTC | CASSPTSGGPNEQFF
- | TRBD2 | TRBJ2-1 | TRBV3-1/TRBV3-2 | TGTGCCAGCAGCTCCCGACGGTTCGGAGGCGGGGGGGCCTCTGCATACAATGAGCAGTTCTTC | CASSSRRFGGGGASAYNEQFF
- | TRBD1 | TRBJ1-2 | TRBV7-9 | TGTGCCAGCAGCCAAGGACAGGGTAATGGCTACACCTTC | CASSQGQGNGYTF
- | - | TRBJ1-2 | TRBV12-3/TRBV12-4 | TGTGCCAGCAGTCGCTATGGCTACACCTTC | CASSRYGYTF
- | - | TRBJ1-3 | TRBV18 | TGTGCCAGCTCACCAGAACACTCTGGAAACACCATATATTTT | CASSPEHSGNTIYF
once | TRBD1 | TRBJ2-7 | TRBV9 | TGTGCCAGCAGCGCGGGACAGTATTCCTACGAGCAGTACTTC | CASSAGQYSYEQYF
- | TRBD1 | TRBJ1-1 | TRBV5-1 | TGCGCCAGCTTTAGGGGGCTCCCGATGAACACTGAAGCTTTCTTT | CASFRGLPMNTEAFF
few | - | TRBJ1-5 | TRBV10-3 | TGTGCCATCAGCCCGGGGGGGATTCGCAATCAGCCCCAGCATTTT | CAISPGGIRNQPQHF
few | TRBD2 | TRBJ2-3 | TRBV7-6 | TGTGCCAGCAGCTTACAACTAGCGGGGCGAACAGATACGCAGTATTTT | CASSLQLAGRTDTQYF
- | TRBD1 | TRBJ2-3 | TRBV24-1 | TGTGCCACCAGTGATTTGGGCAGGGGGCAGGGAACAGATACGCAGTATTTT | CATSDLGRGQGTDTQYF
- | TRBD1 | TRBJ2-2 | TRBV9 | TGTGCCAGCAGCCCCAGGACAGGGGGCAACACCGGGGAGCTGTTTTTT | CASSPRTGGNTGELFF
- | - | TRBJ2-7 | TRBV10-3 | TGTGCCATCAGTGTTTCAGGGCAGACCTACGAGCAGTACTTC | CAISVSGQTYEQYF
- | TRBD2 | TRBJ2-1 | TRBV6-4 | TGTGCCAGCAGTGACTCTATGGTAGCGGGGGGGCGTGAGCAGTTCTTC | CASSDSMVAGGREQFF
- | TRBD2 | TRBJ2-1 | TRBV5-1 | TGCGCCAGCAGCCCCCAGACTAGCGGGGTTATACATGAGCAGTTCTTC | CASSPQTSGVIHEQFF
- | TRBD2 | TRBJ2-1 | TRBV10-2 | TGCGCCACCGCGGGGGGCCTAAGCTCCTACAATGAGCAGTTCTTC | CATAGGLSSYNEQFF
- | TRBD2 | TRBJ2-3 | TRBV5-1 | TGCGCCAGCAGCTTGGATGGACTAGCGGGATCAGATACGCAGTATTTT | CASSLDGLAGSDTQYF
- | - | TRBJ2-7 | TRBV9 | TGTGCCAGCAGCGTCCTCTCAGGGGGGATAGGCGAGCAGTACTTC | CASSVLSGGIGEQYF
- | - | TRBJ1-2 | TRBV7-2 | TGTGCCAGCAGCCTTATACGGACATCCCTGTCCTATGGCTACACCTTC | CASSLIRTSLSYGYTF
- | TRBD1 | TRBJ2-7 | TRBV19 | TGTGCCAGTAGTGACAGGGTCTCCTACGAGCAGTACTTC | CASSDRVSYEQYF
- | TRBD1 | TRBJ2-1 | TRBV11-2 | TGTGCCAGCAGGTCCGGGACAGGGGGCAATGAGCAGTTCTTC | CASRSGTGGNEQFF
- | - | TRBJ1-1 | TRBV10-3 | TGTGCCATCAGTGAAGGGGAAACTGAAGCTTTCTTT | CAISEGETEAFF
- | - | TRBJ2-1 | TRBV6-5 | TGTGCCAGCACTGTAGTCGATGAGCAGTTCTTC | CASTVVDEQFF
many | TRBD1 | TRBJ1-1 | TRBV19 | TGTGCCAGTACCGGACAGGGGCGGACTGAAGCTTTCTTT | CASTGQGRTEAFF
- | - | TRBJ2-1 | TRBV27 | TGTGCCAGCTCTCGGGTGGGAGCGAGCAATGAGCAGTTCTTC | CASSRVGASNEQFF
- | - | TRBJ2-5 | TRBV3-1/TRBV3-2 | TGTGCCAGCAGCCACGCCGGAGCCCAAGAGACCCAGTACTTC | CASSHAGAQETQYF
- | TRBD1 | TRBJ2-3 | TRBV3-1/TRBV3-2 | TGTGCCAGCAGCCGCCGACAGGGCACATCCACAGATACGCAGTATTTT | CASSRRQGTSTDTQYF
- | TRBD2 | TRBJ2-7 | TRBV5-1 | TGCGCCAGCAGTGGCGCGGACGGGGGGACTTCCTACGAGCAGTACTTC | CASSGADGGTSYEQYF
- | - | TRBJ2-3 | TRBV7-9 | TGTGCCAGCAGCTTAGTATCAGGCACAGATACGCAGTATTTT | CASSLVSGTDTQYF
- | TRBD1 | TRBJ1-4 | TRBV6-5 | TGTGCCAGCAGTCCCGGGACAGGGTTTGAAAAACTGTTTTTT | CASSPGTGFEKLFF